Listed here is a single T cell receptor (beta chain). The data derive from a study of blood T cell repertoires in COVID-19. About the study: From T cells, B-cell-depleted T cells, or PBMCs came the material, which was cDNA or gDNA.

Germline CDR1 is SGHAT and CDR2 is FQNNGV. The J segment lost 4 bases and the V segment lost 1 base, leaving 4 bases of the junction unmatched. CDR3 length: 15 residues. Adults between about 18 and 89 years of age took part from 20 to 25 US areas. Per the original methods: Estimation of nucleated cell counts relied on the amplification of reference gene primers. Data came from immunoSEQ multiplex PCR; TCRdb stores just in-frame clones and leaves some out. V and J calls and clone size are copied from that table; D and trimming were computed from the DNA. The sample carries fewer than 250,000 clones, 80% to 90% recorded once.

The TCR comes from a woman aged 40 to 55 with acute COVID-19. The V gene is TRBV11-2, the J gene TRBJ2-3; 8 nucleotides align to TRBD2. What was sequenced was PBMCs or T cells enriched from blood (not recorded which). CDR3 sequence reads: CASSLALTSADTQYF. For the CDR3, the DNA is TGTGCCAGCAGCTTAGCCCTGACTAGCGCAGATACGCAGTATTTT.